This T cell receptor beta chain came from a study of blood T cell repertoires in COVID-19 (dated by TCRdb to the early 2020s). Turning to the overall study: The collaborator samples originated in the United States, Italy and Spain and spanned the acute and convalescent phases of COVID-19. HLA class I and class II types, where available, came from metadata supplied by the sample provider rather than from assay-based typing. The repertoires were released in a freely available public database meant as a resource for research on the immune response to SARS-CoV-2. The dataset comprised deeply sampled blood TCRbeta repertoires from subjects exposed to, actively infected with, or recovered from COVID-19. Sample metadata almost always included a de-identified subject ID, COVID-19 status, age in years and sex. The prospective study material was composed of cDNA or gDNA derived from T cells, B-cell-depleted T cells, or PBMCs. The samples were drawn from the first 160 participants of the ongoing ImmuneRACE study and from 950 to 1,500 subjects provided by 6 global collaborators.

TCRbeta CDR3 regions were amplified from genomic DNA using the immunoSEQ Assay, a bias-controlled multiplex PCR. The original pipeline was this. Within the assay, amplification of reference gene primers was used to estimate how many nucleated cells each sample contained. To quantify the absolute abundance of each unique TCRbeta CDR3 rearrangement, sequence reads were collapsed and filtered. For each sample, productive Simpson clonality was calculated as the square root of Simpson's diversity index across productive rearrangements. Held by TCRdb, this immuneACCESS table contains in-frame sequences only and omits some clones. Under half of the omission traces to an unresolved V gene where checked; the cause of the rest is unknown. Clone size and V and J calls were adopted from that table, with D and trimming inferred from the DNA. The sample includes around 140,000 clones, with about three quarters observed a single time. The ten largest clonotypes hold roughly 2% of the sample.

Points on this clone: The specificity of this receptor is unknown. No clone much larger than this one lies a single base away; base qualities are absent.

Beyond this particular receptor, the publication reports: The amount of clinical and demographic metadata varied by source and participant and was provided uncurated.

Whole blood was collected in K2EDTA tubes by collaborating institutions according to the institutions' own protocols. For TCRbeta analysis, collaborators shipped samples as frozen whole blood, isolated PBMCs, or DNA extracted from either of those sample types. Taken from the germline V gene, the CDR1 and CDR2 loops are SGHTA and FQGNSA. Measured from the cysteine to the phenylalanine, the CDR3 is 17 residues long. The entry retains the CDR3 DNA only, 51 bases that are in frame from base 1. V and J are trimmed by 3 bases and 3 bases, and the gene matches miss 10 bases of the junction. This sequence originates from an older woman with acute or convalescent COVID-19. Source material: peripheral blood. Rearrangement joined TRBV7-2 to TRBJ2-7, with 11 middle bases fitting TRBD1. The encoded CDR3 is CASSLNPGQGVGYEQYF. The bases are TGTGCCAGCAGCTTGAACCCGGGACAGGGGGTCGGCTACGAGCAGTACTTC.